The rows below give T cell receptor beta chains drawn from one sample of a study of blood T cell repertoires in COVID-19. TCRdb keeps only in-frame clones here, not all; method: immunoSEQ multiplex PCR. The data show 70,000 or so clones, 70% to 75% seen once. Input material: peripheral blood. The receptors come from a man in his 70s with acute or convalescent COVID-19. CDR3s leave out the opening cysteine and the closing phenylalanine or tryptophan. Only part of the rows carry a size: once, few, many, or a class if the clone is expanded.

ASSQQRGSYNEQF	-	TRBV4-3
ASRQGDSRTDTQY	few	TRBV27
ASSLTLAAYNEQF	-	TRBV5-1
ATQGDGGRTGELF	-	TRBV24-1
ASSWTGAYQPQH	-	TRBV28
ASLGQIGYT	-	TRBV6-5
ASSLGPGQNSPLH	few	TRBV7-3
ASSPGQRETQY	-	TRBV19
AITTDRGGNTGELF	-	TRBV10-3
ATRDRTSGNTIY	-	TRBV10-3
ASSQAPQGYEQY	-	TRBV3-1/TRBV3-2
ASSLVQGARTGELF	few	TRBV7-9
ATSDLDREADTQY	-	TRBV24-1
ASSLMAGNSPLH	few	TRBV5-6
ASSLPGVALDYGYT	-	TRBV28
ASHKEGAVSYEQY	-	TRBV6-5
ASSGGGTVGTEAF	-	TRBV7-9
SVWGDRGQSTDTQY	-	TRBV29-1
ASSLSWTSSYEQY	-	TRBV27
ASTREGGQPQH	once	TRBV28
ASSYSRGSYEQY	-	TRBV6-2/TRBV6-3
ASSRTGGDSSGNTIY	-	TRBV27
ASSHRGGNEKLF	-	TRBV5-1
ASSYRFPRGDTEAF	-	TRBV6-2/TRBV6-3
ASSPLQGRPSYGYT	few	TRBV9
ASSLGHSGGLSQNTQY	once	TRBV7-8
ASSIKGGRTDTQY	-	TRBV19
ASSLAGSTEAF	few	TRBV5-1
ASKGQGAEAF	-	TRBV10-2
AISESPPRSYEQY	-	TRBV10-3
ASSYGTSGGQETQY	-	TRBV5-1
ASSPRTSGFSYEQY	once	TRBV19
ASSYGGTFDGYT	medium-sized	TRBV6-2/TRBV6-3
ASSQDTSGASTDTQY	-	TRBV14
ASSAALRETQY	-	TRBV19
ASSPPTGTNYGYT	-	TRBV28
SSRTGSGVGTEAF	once	TRBV29-1
ASSLVSEKLF	-	TRBV11-2
ASSLTSAGDGYT	-	TRBV7-3
ASSSRQGGSGELF	-	TRBV3-1/TRBV3-2
ASIAGTGDEKLF	-	TRBV6-1
SVDRTSGSQETQY	few	TRBV29-1
ATSSQQGPGGGPQH	few	TRBV24-1
ASSVAPRDEAF	-	TRBV9
ASRPQGGSNQPQH	-	TRBV5-1
ASSESRDTEAF	-	TRBV10-2
AISDSPPGGIGKNIQY	-	TRBV10-3
ASSQGLGDTLANQPQH	-	TRBV28
ASSPDRAQPQH	few	TRBV28
ASSLVGGNTEAF	-	TRBV5-5